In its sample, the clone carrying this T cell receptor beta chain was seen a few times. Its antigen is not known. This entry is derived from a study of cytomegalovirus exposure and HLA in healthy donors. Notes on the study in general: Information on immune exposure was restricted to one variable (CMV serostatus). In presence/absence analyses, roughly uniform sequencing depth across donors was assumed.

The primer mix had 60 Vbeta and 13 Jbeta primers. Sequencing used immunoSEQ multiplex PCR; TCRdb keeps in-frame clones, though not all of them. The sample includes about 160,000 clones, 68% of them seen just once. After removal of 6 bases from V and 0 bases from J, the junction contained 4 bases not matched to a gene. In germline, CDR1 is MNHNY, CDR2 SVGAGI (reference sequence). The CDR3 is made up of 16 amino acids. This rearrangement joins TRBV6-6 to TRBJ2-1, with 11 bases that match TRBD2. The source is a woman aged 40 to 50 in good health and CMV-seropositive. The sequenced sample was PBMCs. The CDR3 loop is CASRVAGGSSYNEQFF. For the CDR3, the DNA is TGTGCCAGCAGGGTAGCGGGAGGGAGCTCCTACAATGAGCAGTTCTTC.